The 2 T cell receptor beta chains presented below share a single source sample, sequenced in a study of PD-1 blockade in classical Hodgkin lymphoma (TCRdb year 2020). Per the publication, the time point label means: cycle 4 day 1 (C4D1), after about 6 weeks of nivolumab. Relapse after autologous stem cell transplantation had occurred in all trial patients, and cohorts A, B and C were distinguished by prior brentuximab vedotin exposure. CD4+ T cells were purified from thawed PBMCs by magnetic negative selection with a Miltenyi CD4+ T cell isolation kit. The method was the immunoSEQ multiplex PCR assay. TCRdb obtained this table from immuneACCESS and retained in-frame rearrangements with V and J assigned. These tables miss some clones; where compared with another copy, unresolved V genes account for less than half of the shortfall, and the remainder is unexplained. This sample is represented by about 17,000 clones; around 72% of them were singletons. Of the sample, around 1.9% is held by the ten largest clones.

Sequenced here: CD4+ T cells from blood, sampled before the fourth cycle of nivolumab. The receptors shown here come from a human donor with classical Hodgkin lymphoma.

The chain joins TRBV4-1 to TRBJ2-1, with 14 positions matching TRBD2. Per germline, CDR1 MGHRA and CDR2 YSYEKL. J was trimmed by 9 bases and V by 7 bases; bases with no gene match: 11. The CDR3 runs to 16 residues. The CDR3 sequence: CASKRLGLAGEGEQFF. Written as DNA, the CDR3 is TGCGCCAGCAAGAGGTTGGGACTAGCGGGAGAGGGTGAGCAGTTCTTC.

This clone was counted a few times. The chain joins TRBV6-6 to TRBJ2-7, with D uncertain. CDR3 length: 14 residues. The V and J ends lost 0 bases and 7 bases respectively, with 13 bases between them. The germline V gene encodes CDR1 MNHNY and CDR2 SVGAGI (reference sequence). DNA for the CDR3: TGTGCCAGCAGTTACTCGAAGCGAGCCTGGGAGCAGTACTTC. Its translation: CASSYSKRAWEQYF.